Given below is one T cell receptor beta chain in context. Vbeta (60) and Jbeta (13) primers were used in the PCR. Sequencing was performed with immunoSEQ multiplex PCR; in TCRdb, only in-frame clones are kept and a portion is missing. The table lists 160,000 or so clones, with 2% to 2.5% in the top ten. The data stem from a study of cytomegalovirus exposure and HLA in healthy donors. The receptor was derived from a man younger than 40 in good health and CMV-seronegative. Sequencing was done on a sample of PBMCs.

The CDR3 DNA reads TGTGCCACCAGCAGAGATATGGGGGGATTCCCCTACGAGCAGTACTTC. Translated: CATSRDMGGFPYEQYF. V gene TRBV15 combines with J gene TRBJ2-7, with a possible D match to TRBD2 (6 bases). From germline, CDR1 is LNHNV and CDR2 YYDKDF (reference sequence). The CDR3 consists of 16 residues. The ends were cut back, 0 bases at V and 2 bases at J, with 14 bases in the middle.